The 18 T cell receptor beta chains below all came from one sample that was sequenced in a study of blood T cell repertoires in COVID-19. Clones were sequenced by immunoSEQ multiplex PCR, and TCRdb holds only the in-frame ones, with some missing. The profile covers approximately 200,000 clones, with 85% appearing a single time and 15% to 20% taken by the ten largest. Sequenced input: PBMCs or T cells enriched from blood (not recorded which). Receptors were obtained from a man aged 40-49 years who had recovered from COVID-19.

This clone was observed a few times. V is TRBV7-2 and J is TRBJ2-2; 7 nucleotides align to TRBD2. V was clipped by 5 bases and J by 6 bases; unmatched bases: 9. Germline loops: CDR1 SGHTA, CDR2 FQGNSA. The CDR3 is 15 residues long. CDR3 in amino acids: CASSPRAGEAGELFF. In nucleotides, the CDR3 is TGTGCCAGCAGCCCTAGGGCGGGAGAGGCCGGGGAGCTGTTTTTT.

This clone was seen just once. J is TRBJ2-7 and V is TRBV5-4, with 7 bases fitting TRBD1. The CDR3 is 14 residues long. Germline lookup yields CDR1 SGHNT and CDR2 YYREEE (reference sequence). The V and J ends lost 5 bases and 3 bases, in that order; junction bases with no gene match: 8. CDR3 DNA sequence: TGTGCCAGCAGTACAACAGGGGATTACTACGAGCAGTACTTC. It encodes CASSTTGDYYEQYF.

The CDR3 loop is CASSQAAGGSNQPQHF. The CDR3 coding sequence is TGTGCCAGCAGCCAAGCTGCAGGGGGTAGCAATCAGCCCCAGCATTTT. The V call is TRBV4-2, the J call TRBJ1-5; 7 bases match TRBD1. Germline V gene lookup returns CDR1 LGHNA and CDR2 YNFKEQ. With V trimmed by 1 base and J by 0 bases, 3 bases remained unmatched. This CDR3 comprises 16 residues.

The gene calls are TRBV3-1 (or the pseudogene TRBV3-2) and TRBJ1-2; 8 nucleotides align to TRBD1. The germline V gene has CDR1 LGHDT and CDR2 YNNKEL (reference sequence). After removal of 3 bases from V and 6 bases from J, the junction contained 12 bases not matched to a gene. The CDR3 is made up of 16 amino acids. The CDR3 here is CASSQIRTGIGNGYTF. The CDR3 DNA sequence: TGTGCCAGCAGCCAGATTCGGACAGGGATTGGGAATGGCTACACCTTC.

This clone has a single count. The gene calls are TRBV10-1 and TRBJ2-7; possible D gene TRBD1, 5 bases. The CDR3 runs 13 residues. Germline loops: CDR1 WNHNN, CDR2 SYGVQD (reference sequence). The V end lost 3 bases, the J end lost 2 bases, and 8 bases lay between the germline ends. The CDR3: CASSESQAYEQYF. The CDR3 DNA reads as TGCGCCAGCAGTGAATCACAGGCCTACGAGCAGTACTTC.

The rearrangement uses TRBV5-6 and TRBJ2-7; 13 bases match TRBD2. V lost 4 bases, J lost 5 bases, and 12 bases stayed unmatched. The CDR3 is 17 residues long. Germline CDR1 is SGHDT and CDR2 is YYEEEE. CDR3 in amino acids: CASSAGLAGYSFDEQYF. DNA of the CDR3: TGTGCCAGCAGCGCGGGACTAGCGGGATATAGCTTTGACGAGCAGTACTTC.

Only a few counts were recorded for this clone. The V call is TRBV28, the J call TRBJ2-7, with 9 bases that match TRBD2. Losses at the gene ends were 5 bases for V and 8 bases for J; bases not matched to a gene: 10. This CDR3 comprises 14 residues. Germline lookup yields CDR1 MDHEN and CDR2 SYDVKM. CDR3 bases: TGTGCCAGCAGTAGTAGCGGGAGCGTCCCTAAGCAGTACTTC. It codes for CASSSSGSVPKQYF. Using reference TRBV28 and TRBJ2-7 for the parts outside the CDR3, the full variable domain is DVKVTQSSRYLVKRTGEKVFLECVQDMDHENMFWYRQDPGLGLRLIYFSYDVKMKEKGDIPEGYSVSREKKERFSLILESASTNQTSMYLCASSSSGSVPKQYFGPGTRLTVT.

The chain carries TRBV4-1 and TRBJ2-1; D is ambiguous. V was pared by 1 base and J by 4 bases, with 14 bases between. Germline lookup yields CDR1 MGHRA and CDR2 YSYEKL. The CDR3 loop spans 16 amino acids. CDR3 loop: CASSQVDLINYNEQFF. CDR3 DNA sequence: TGCGCCAGCAGCCAAGTAGACTTAATTAATTACAATGAGCAGTTCTTC.

The J gene is TRBJ1-4, the V gene TRBV5-1, with D possibly matching TRBD1 (5 bases). This CDR3 region has 15 residues. In germline, CDR1 is SGHRS, CDR2 YFSETQ. V shed 0 bases and J shed 6 bases, with 12 bases lying between them. In DNA, the CDR3 is TGCGCCAGCAGCTTGGCAGGGCGGTATGATGAAAAACTGTTTTTT. Translation gives CASSLAGRYDEKLFF.

This clone occurred a few times. Here the CDR3 DNA reads TGTGCTAGTGGTTCGGGACAGGCGAACACCGGGGAGCTGTTTTTT. Amino acid sequence: CASGSGQANTGELFF. The chain has TRBV12-5 and TRBJ2-2; the match to TRBD1 covers 8 bases. The trim removed 4 bases at V and 0 bases at J, leaving 1 base unmatched. The CDR3 runs 15 residues. Germline V gene sequence: CDR1 LGHNT, CDR2 FRNRAP.

V and J are TRBV4-1 and TRBJ1-4; D not certain. There are 16 residues in the CDR3. The germline V gene encodes CDR1 MGHRA and CDR2 YSYEKL. V dropped 4 bases and J dropped 3 bases, with 15 bases sitting between them. The CDR3 DNA is TGCGCCAGCAGCCGACCTTCGGACTTCGCTAATGAAAAACTGTTTTTT. Translating gives CASSRPSDFANEKLFF.

The V call is TRBV4-1, the J call TRBJ1-5; D is undetermined. The CDR3 contains 16 residues. Germline CDR1 and CDR2: MGHRA and YSYEKL. The V end lost 0 bases, the J end lost 7 bases, and 16 bases lay between the germline ends. DNA of the CDR3: TGCGCCAGCAGCCAAGAAGGCGGGCAGGTCGGGCAGCCCCAGCATTTT. Translating it yields CASSQEGGQVGQPQHF.

This clone was found a few times. The chain uses TRBV14 and TRBJ1-2; 7 bases fit TRBD1. Germline assignment: CDR1 SGHDN and CDR2 FVKESK. This CDR3 is built from 13 residues. J lost 4 bases, V lost 1 base, and 0 bases had no gene match. For the CDR3, the DNA is TGTGCCAGCAGCCAAGGGGACAGCTATGGCTACACCTTC. Its translation: CASSQGDSYGYTF.

The chain couples TRBV15 to TRBJ2-2, with TRBD1 identical over 7 bases. Germline V lookup: CDR1 LNHNV, CDR2 YYDKDF (reference sequence). The CDR3 length is 16 residues. Trimming cost V 3 bases and J 1 base; bases outside gene matches: 5. The CDR3 DNA is TGTGCCACCAGCAGCCGGGACAGCAAGAACACCGGGGAGCTGTTTTTT. It yields the protein CATSSRDSKNTGELFF.

The rearrangement joins TRBV28 to TRBJ1-4, with unresolved D. Deletions cut 6 bases from V and 5 bases from J, with 7 bases between. CDR3 length: 12 amino acids. Germline V CDR1 and CDR2: MDHEN, SYDVKM. The CDR3 bases are TGTGCCAGCAGCTTTTCCAATGAAAAACTGTTTTTT. Translation: CASSFSNEKLFF. Based on the CDR3 plus reference TRBV28 and TRBJ1-4, the full variable domain is DVKVTQSSRYLVKRTGEKVFLECVQDMDHENMFWYRQDPGLGLRLIYFSYDVKMKEKGDIPEGYSVSREKKERFSLILESASTNQTSMYLCASSFSNEKLFFGSGTQLSVL.

The rearrangement joins TRBV3-1 (or the pseudogene TRBV3-2) to TRBJ1-2, with unresolved D. Germline CDR1 is LGHDT and CDR2 is YNNKEL (reference sequence). Trimming took 0 bases from V and 5 from J, leaving 16 bases between them. The CDR3 length is 16 residues. The CDR3, as DNA: TGTGCCAGCAGCCAAGATGTAGAGGAACCCAGTTATGGCTACACCTTC. Amino acids: CASSQDVEEPSYGYTF.

The chain carries TRBV15 and TRBJ1-1; D is undetermined. Germline values: CDR1 LNHNV, CDR2 YYDKDF (reference sequence). V dropped 1 base and J dropped 0 bases, with 3 bases sitting between them. The CDR3 has 13 residues. CDR3 coding DNA: TGTGCCACCAGCAGAGCTCTGAACACTGAAGCTTTCTTT. Translated: CATSRALNTEAFF.

Only one count was recorded for this clone. The CDR3 sequence: CASSSPGLPRSYEQYF. The CDR3 DNA follows: TGTGCCAGCAGCTCTCCGGGACTCCCAAGGTCCTACGAGCAGTACTTC. The chain joins TRBV28 to TRBJ2-7; TRBD2 might be the D (6 bases). Germline V lookup: CDR1 MDHEN, CDR2 SYDVKM. CDR3 length: 16 residues. Trimming cost V 6 bases and J 1 base, with 19 bases left between them.